This is a list of T cell receptor beta chains from one sample in a study of T cells after posttransplantation cyclophosphamide. The method was immunoSEQ multiplex PCR; TCRdb's version includes in-frame clones alone and lacks a portion of them. Among about 66,000 clones listed, about 93% were seen once. The sample was PBMCs. The receptor source for this set is a woman aged 25 to 39 in good health and a related stem cell transplant donor. Both conserved end residues are part of each CDR3. Fields, in order: D gene, V gene, J gene, clone size, CDR3 DNA, CDR3 protein. A D gene is named only where the DNA matches it firmly. Part of the rows lack a size; the others show once, few, many or a class for expanded clones.

d_gene: .; v_gene: TRBV30; j_gene: TRBJ2-3; abundance: .; CDR3nt: TGTGCCTGGAGTGTACGGGGAGGGGGGAGGACAGATACGCAGTATTTT; CDR3aa: CAWSVRGGGRTDTQYF
d_gene: .; v_gene: TRBV11-2; j_gene: TRBJ2-3; abundance: .; CDR3nt: TGTGCCAGCAACCAAAGGGCATCGCAGTATTTT; CDR3aa: CASNQRASQYF
d_gene: .; v_gene: TRBV7-2; j_gene: TRBJ2-3; abundance: .; CDR3nt: TGTGCCAGCAGCTTGATTCAGACCTTTAGCACAGATACGCAGTATTTT; CDR3aa: CASSLIQTFSTDTQYF
d_gene: .; v_gene: TRBV19; j_gene: TRBJ1-1; abundance: .; CDR3nt: TGTGCCAGTACCAGTATAGAGGACTCACCTATGAACACTGAAGCTTTCTTT; CDR3aa: CASTSIEDSPMNTEAFF
d_gene: .; v_gene: TRBV2; j_gene: TRBJ1-2; abundance: .; CDR3nt: TGTGCCAGCAGTGAAGCGCTTCCGGGGGGCTTACTTGGCTACACCTTC; CDR3aa: CASSEALPGGLLGYTF
d_gene: .; v_gene: TRBV28; j_gene: TRBJ2-7; abundance: .; CDR3nt: TGTGCCGGTGCGGCGGACACCTCCTACGAGCAGTACTTC; CDR3aa: CAGAADTSYEQYF
d_gene: .; v_gene: TRBV28; j_gene: TRBJ2-7; abundance: .; CDR3nt: TGTGCCAGCAGCTCATCGCCGGTGTTGCGCTGGGAGCAGTACTTC; CDR3aa: CASSSSPVLRWEQYF
d_gene: .; v_gene: TRBV7-8; j_gene: TRBJ2-2; abundance: .; CDR3nt: TGTGCCAGCAGCCCGGGATTCCTAAACACCGGGGAGCTGTTTTTT; CDR3aa: CASSPGFLNTGELFF
d_gene: TRBD1; v_gene: TRBV28; j_gene: TRBJ1-5; abundance: few; CDR3nt: TGTGCCAGCAGACGAAGGGGACAGGGGTTCAATCAGCCCCAGCATTTT; CDR3aa: CASRRRGQGFNQPQHF
d_gene: .; v_gene: TRBV5-6; j_gene: TRBJ2-7; abundance: .; CDR3nt: TGTGCCAGCAGTCTTTGGCAGGCTTACTCCTACGAGCAGTACTTC; CDR3aa: CASSLWQAYSYEQYF
d_gene: TRBD1; v_gene: TRBV7-9; j_gene: TRBJ1-2; abundance: .; CDR3nt: TGTGCCAGCAACAAGGCGGGACAGGGAAGCTATGGCTACACCTTC; CDR3aa: CASNKAGQGSYGYTF
d_gene: TRBD2; v_gene: TRBV5-1; j_gene: TRBJ2-3; abundance: once; CDR3nt: TGCGCCAGCAGCACCGGGGGGGCCAATTCCGCAGATACGCAGTATTTT; CDR3aa: CASSTGGANSADTQYF
d_gene: TRBD2; v_gene: TRBV7-2; j_gene: TRBJ2-7; abundance: .; CDR3nt: TGTGCCACCGGCGCGGGACGAAGCGGGGGGCTTTCCTACGAGCAGTACTTC; CDR3aa: CATGAGRSGGLSYEQYF
d_gene: .; v_gene: TRBV6-5; j_gene: TRBJ1-4; abundance: .; CDR3nt: TGTGCCAGCACCAAGGGTAGATGGGCTGAAAAACTGTTTTTT; CDR3aa: CASTKGRWAEKLFF
d_gene: .; v_gene: TRBV19; j_gene: TRBJ1-3; abundance: .; CDR3nt: TGTGCCAGTAGTATAGGGGACACAGGGCCCTCTGGAAACACCATATATTTT; CDR3aa: CASSIGDTGPSGNTIYF
d_gene: TRBD2; v_gene: TRBV5-4; j_gene: TRBJ2-5; abundance: .; CDR3nt: TGTGCCAGCAGCCCCGGACTAGCCCGAGAGACCCAGTACTTC; CDR3aa: CASSPGLARETQYF
d_gene: .; v_gene: TRBV29-1; j_gene: TRBJ1-2; abundance: .; CDR3nt: TGCAGCGTGGGCATGCGGCAGGGAGGGGGCTACACCTTC; CDR3aa: CSVGMRQGGGYTF
d_gene: TRBD1; v_gene: TRBV19; j_gene: TRBJ2-1; abundance: .; CDR3nt: TGTGCCAGTAGTATAGCAGGACAGGGGAGTCACAATGAGCAGTTCTTC; CDR3aa: CASSIAGQGSHNEQFF
d_gene: .; v_gene: TRBV5-6; j_gene: TRBJ1-2; abundance: .; CDR3nt: TGTGCCAGCAGCTTGTCAGCGACCTATGGCTACACCTTC; CDR3aa: CASSLSATYGYTF
d_gene: TRBD1; v_gene: TRBV29-1; j_gene: TRBJ1-5; abundance: .; CDR3nt: TGCAGCGTTCAAACAGGGGGCAATCAGCCCCAGCATTTT; CDR3aa: CSVQTGGNQPQHF
d_gene: .; v_gene: TRBV28; j_gene: TRBJ2-1; abundance: .; CDR3nt: TGTGCCGTAACCGGGACGCGGGGCCATGAGCAGTTCTTC; CDR3aa: CAVTGTRGHEQFF
d_gene: TRBD2; v_gene: TRBV7-2; j_gene: TRBJ2-3; abundance: .; CDR3nt: TGTGCCAGCAGCTCGCTGACTAGCGGGGGTTCAGATACGCAGTATTTT; CDR3aa: CASSSLTSGGSDTQYF
d_gene: .; v_gene: TRBV6-1; j_gene: TRBJ1-2; abundance: .; CDR3nt: TGTGCCAGCAGTGAACAGGGGAATGGCTACACCTTC; CDR3aa: CASSEQGNGYTF
d_gene: .; v_gene: TRBV5-4; j_gene: TRBJ1-1; abundance: .; CDR3nt: TGTGCCAGCAGCTCGACGAGTTGGGGCCTGGACACTGAAGCTTTCTTT; CDR3aa: CASSSTSWGLDTEAFF
d_gene: .; v_gene: TRBV19; j_gene: TRBJ2-6; abundance: .; CDR3nt: TGTGCCAGTAGTGTCAGCTTCATGGGGGGGGCCAACGTCCTGACTTTC; CDR3aa: CASSVSFMGGANVLTF
d_gene: TRBD1; v_gene: TRBV6-5; j_gene: TRBJ1-1; abundance: .; CDR3nt: TGTGCCAGCAGTAAGGACAGGGTAAATACTGAAGCTTTCTTT; CDR3aa: CASSKDRVNTEAFF
d_gene: .; v_gene: TRBV6-5; j_gene: TRBJ2-2; abundance: .; CDR3nt: TGTGCCAGCAGTTACAGGGGGGAAGCCGGGGAGCTGTTTTTT; CDR3aa: CASSYRGEAGELFF
d_gene: .; v_gene: TRBV6-6; j_gene: TRBJ1-5; abundance: once; CDR3nt: TGTGCCAGCAGCGGAGGACAGCGCAATCAGCCCCAGCATTTT; CDR3aa: CASSGGQRNQPQHF
d_gene: .; v_gene: TRBV6-5; j_gene: TRBJ1-2; abundance: .; CDR3nt: TGTGCCAGCATCCAGGCGGCCCAAAGAGGATCTGGCTACACCTTC; CDR3aa: CASIQAAQRGSGYTF
d_gene: .; v_gene: TRBV28; j_gene: TRBJ2-7; abundance: .; CDR3nt: TGTGCCAGCAGAACGACAGTGAGCGAGCAGTACTTC; CDR3aa: CASRTTVSEQYF
d_gene: TRBD1; v_gene: TRBV29-1; j_gene: TRBJ1-4; abundance: .; CDR3nt: TGCAGCGTCCTACTGACAGGGGGGGGTGAAAAACTGTTTTTT; CDR3aa: CSVLLTGGGEKLFF
d_gene: .; v_gene: TRBV7-2; j_gene: TRBJ1-1; abundance: .; CDR3nt: TGTGCCAGCAGCCGGGAGGTGGACACTGAAGCTTTCTTT; CDR3aa: CASSREVDTEAFF
d_gene: TRBD1; v_gene: TRBV7-2; j_gene: TRBJ1-2; abundance: .; CDR3nt: TGTGCCAGCAGCTTAAATTCACCCGGGACAGGGTTCTATGGCTACACCTTC; CDR3aa: CASSLNSPGTGFYGYTF
d_gene: .; v_gene: TRBV5-1; j_gene: TRBJ1-1; abundance: .; CDR3nt: TGCGCCAGCAGCTTGGGTTTTAGTAGGACAGCAATAAACACTGAAGCTTTCTTT; CDR3aa: CASSLGFSRTAINTEAFF
d_gene: TRBD1; v_gene: TRBV15; j_gene: TRBJ2-3; abundance: .; CDR3nt: TGTGCCACCAGCCGGGACAGGGGGATGTCAGATACGCAGTATTTT; CDR3aa: CATSRDRGMSDTQYF
d_gene: .; v_gene: TRBV2; j_gene: TRBJ1-1; abundance: .; CDR3nt: TGTGCCAGCAGTGAAGAGGCGGGTTCGAACACTGAAGCTTTCTTT; CDR3aa: CASSEEAGSNTEAFF
d_gene: .; v_gene: TRBV18; j_gene: TRBJ2-7; abundance: .; CDR3nt: TGTGCCAGCTCACCACCGAACGACTACGAGCAGTACTTC; CDR3aa: CASSPPNDYEQYF
d_gene: TRBD2; v_gene: TRBV5-1; j_gene: TRBJ2-5; abundance: .; CDR3nt: TGCGCCAGCAGCTTGGTCGCTAGCGGGGGGCAAGAGACCCAGTACTTC; CDR3aa: CASSLVASGGQETQYF
d_gene: .; v_gene: TRBV7-6; j_gene: TRBJ2-7; abundance: .; CDR3nt: TGTGCCAGCAGCAACCCCCCAGGCAACGAGCAGTACTTC; CDR3aa: CASSNPPGNEQYF
d_gene: .; v_gene: TRBV10-3; j_gene: TRBJ2-7; abundance: .; CDR3nt: TGTGCCATCAGTGGGGACATGAGGTCCTACGAGCAGTACTTC; CDR3aa: CAISGDMRSYEQYF
d_gene: .; v_gene: TRBV19; j_gene: TRBJ2-5; abundance: .; CDR3nt: TGTGCCAGTAGCCCGCGTATGGTAAGGGGGTCGCAAGAGACCCAGTACTTC; CDR3aa: CASSPRMVRGSQETQYF
d_gene: .; v_gene: TRBV5-5; j_gene: TRBJ1-3; abundance: once; CDR3nt: TGTGCCAGCAGCTACAGGGCGGGGACCGGAAACACCATATATTTT; CDR3aa: CASSYRAGTGNTIYF
d_gene: TRBD2; v_gene: TRBV20-1; j_gene: TRBJ2-1; abundance: few; CDR3nt: TGCAGTGCTCGACTAGCGGCTGAGCAGTTCTTC; CDR3aa: CSARLAAEQFF
d_gene: .; v_gene: TRBV19; j_gene: TRBJ1-6; abundance: .; CDR3nt: TGTGCCAGTAGTGTGACCGGGGGTTTAGCCCTCCACTTT; CDR3aa: CASSVTGGLALHF
d_gene: TRBD1; v_gene: TRBV11-3; j_gene: TRBJ2-7; abundance: .; CDR3nt: TGTGCCAGCAGCCCTTGGGACAGACCCTACGAGCAGTACTTC; CDR3aa: CASSPWDRPYEQYF